The clone carrying this T cell receptor (beta chain) was counted once. Its specificity is unknown. For sorted subsets, about 200 ng DNA per replicate equaled around 28,000 T cell genomes. TCRdb's table, derived via immunoSEQ multiplex PCR, lists solely in-frame clones and lacks some. The sample records 2 million to 2.5 million clones, approximately 95% being singletons. This record comes from a study of shared clonotypes between healthy human individuals. Overall study: Plates per donor: three CD4 naive, three CD4 memory, two CD8 naive, one CD8 memory. Points from the study as a whole: Across a handful of donors, naive CD4 shared roughly 5%, naive CD8 over 3%, memory CD4 roughly 2.4%, memory CD8 about 0.4%. Blood alone was sampled, and tissue repertoires likely differ.

J lost 7 bases, V lost 4 bases, and 4 bases had no gene match. The germline gives CDR1 SQVTM, CDR2 ANQGSEA. The length of the CDR3 is 13 residues. This clonotype originated in a man aged 18 to 30 in good health. Some clones in this sample may be carry-over from other donors' samples. This chain links TRBV29-1 with TRBJ2-1; 10 nucleotides agree with TRBD2. Sequenced input: naive CD4+ T cells from PBMCs. Sample subset: CD45RA+ positively selected. The CDR3 region has the DNA TGCAGCGTTGCCAGCGGGAGGGCGAATGAGCAGTTCTTC. Translated, it gives CSVASGRANEQFF.